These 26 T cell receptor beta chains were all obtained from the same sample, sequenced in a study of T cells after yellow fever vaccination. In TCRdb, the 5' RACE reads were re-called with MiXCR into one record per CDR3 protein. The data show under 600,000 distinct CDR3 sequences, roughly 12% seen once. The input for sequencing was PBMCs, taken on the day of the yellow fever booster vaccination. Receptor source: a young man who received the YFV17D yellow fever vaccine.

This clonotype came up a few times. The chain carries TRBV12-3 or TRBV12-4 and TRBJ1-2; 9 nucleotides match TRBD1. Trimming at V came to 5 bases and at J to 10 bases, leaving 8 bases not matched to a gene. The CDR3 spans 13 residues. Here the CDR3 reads CASSPGTGSDYTF. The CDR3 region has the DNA TGTGCCAGCAGTCCAGGGACAGGGTCGGACTACACCTTC.

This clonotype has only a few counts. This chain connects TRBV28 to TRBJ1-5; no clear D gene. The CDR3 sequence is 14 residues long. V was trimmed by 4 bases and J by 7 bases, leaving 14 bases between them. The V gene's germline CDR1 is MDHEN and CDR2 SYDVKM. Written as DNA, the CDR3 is TGTGCCAGCAGTTCCGCGGGGATCCGGCAGCCCCAGCATTTT. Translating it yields CASSSAGIRQPQHF.

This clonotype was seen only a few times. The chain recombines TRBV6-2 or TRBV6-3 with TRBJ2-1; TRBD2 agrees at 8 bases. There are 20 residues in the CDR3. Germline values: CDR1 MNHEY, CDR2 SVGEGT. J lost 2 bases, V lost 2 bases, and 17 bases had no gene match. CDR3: CASSYNSGPSTSGPYNEQFF. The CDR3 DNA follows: TGTGCCAGCAGTTACAATTCGGGCCCGAGCACTAGCGGACCCTACAATGAGCAGTTCTTC.

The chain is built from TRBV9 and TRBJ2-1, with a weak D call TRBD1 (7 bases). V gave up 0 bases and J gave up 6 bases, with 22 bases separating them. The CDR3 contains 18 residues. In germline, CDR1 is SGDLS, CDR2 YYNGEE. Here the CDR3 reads CASSVGTGTDRTTNEQFF. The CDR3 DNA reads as TGTGCCAGCAGCGTAGGGACCGGAACGGACAGGACTACCAATGAGCAGTTCTTC.

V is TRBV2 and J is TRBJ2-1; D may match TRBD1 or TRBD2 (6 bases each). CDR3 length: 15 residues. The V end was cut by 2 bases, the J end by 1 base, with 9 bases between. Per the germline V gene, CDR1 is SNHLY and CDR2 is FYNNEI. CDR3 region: CASSERGPSYNEQFF. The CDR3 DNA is TGTGCCAGCAGTGAACGGGGGCCATCCTACAATGAGCAGTTCTTC.

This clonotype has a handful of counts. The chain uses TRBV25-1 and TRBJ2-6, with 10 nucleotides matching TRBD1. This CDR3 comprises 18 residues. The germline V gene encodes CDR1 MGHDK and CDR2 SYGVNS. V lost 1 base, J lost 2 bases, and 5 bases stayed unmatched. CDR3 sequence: CASSELGTGDPGANVLTF. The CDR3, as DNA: TGTGCCAGCAGTGAATTGGGGACAGGGGACCCTGGGGCCAACGTCCTGACTTTC.

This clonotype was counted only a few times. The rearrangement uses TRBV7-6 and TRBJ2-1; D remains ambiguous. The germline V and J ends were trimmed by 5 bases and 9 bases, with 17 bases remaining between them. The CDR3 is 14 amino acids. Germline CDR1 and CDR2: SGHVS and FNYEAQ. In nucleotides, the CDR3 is TGTGCCAGCAGCCCCCCAGCTGGTTGGGGTGAGCAGTTCTTC. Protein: CASSPPAGWGEQFF.

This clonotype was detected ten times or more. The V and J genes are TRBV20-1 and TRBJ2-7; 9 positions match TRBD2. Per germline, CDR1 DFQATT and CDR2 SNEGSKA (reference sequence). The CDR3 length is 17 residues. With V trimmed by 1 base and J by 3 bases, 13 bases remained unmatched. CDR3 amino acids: CSARAGGVAGGSYEQYF. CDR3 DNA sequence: TGCAGTGCTAGAGCAGGAGGGGTTGCGGGAGGGAGCTACGAGCAGTACTTC.

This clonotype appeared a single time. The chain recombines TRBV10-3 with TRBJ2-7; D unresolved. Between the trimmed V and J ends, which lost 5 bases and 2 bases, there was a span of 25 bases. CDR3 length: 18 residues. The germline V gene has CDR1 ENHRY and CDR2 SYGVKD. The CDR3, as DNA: TGTGCCATCAGTTTACTGAATGCGTTGGGTCAGAAAACCTACGAGCAGTACTTC. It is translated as CAISLLNALGQKTYEQYF.

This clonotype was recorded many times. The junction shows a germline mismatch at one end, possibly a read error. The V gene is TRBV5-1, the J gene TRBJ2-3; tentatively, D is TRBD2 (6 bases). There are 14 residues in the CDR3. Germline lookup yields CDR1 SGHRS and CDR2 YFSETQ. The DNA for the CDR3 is TGTGCCAGCAGTCCCCGGGGGAGCACAGATACGCAGTATTTT. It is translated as CASSPRGSTDTQYF. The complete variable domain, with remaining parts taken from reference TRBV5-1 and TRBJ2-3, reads KAGVTQTPRYLIKTRGQQVTLSCSPISGHRSVSWYQQTPGQGLQFLFEYFSETQRNKGNFPGRFSGRQFSNSRSEMNVSTLELGDSALYLCASSPRGSTDTQYFGPGTRLTVL.

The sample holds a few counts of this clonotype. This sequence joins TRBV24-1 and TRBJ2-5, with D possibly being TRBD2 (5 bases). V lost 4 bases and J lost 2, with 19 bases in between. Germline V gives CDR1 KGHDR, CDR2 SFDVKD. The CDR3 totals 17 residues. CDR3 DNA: TGTGCCACCAGTGACCCTGTCGCCGGACTCGGACAAGAGACCCAGTACTTC. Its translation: CATSDPVAGLGQETQYF.

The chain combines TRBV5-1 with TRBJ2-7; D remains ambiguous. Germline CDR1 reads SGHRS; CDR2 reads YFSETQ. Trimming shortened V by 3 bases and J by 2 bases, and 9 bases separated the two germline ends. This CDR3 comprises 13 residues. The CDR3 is CASSSRPPYEQYF. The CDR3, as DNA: TGCGCCAGCAGCTCCCGACCCCCCTACGAGCAGTACTTC.

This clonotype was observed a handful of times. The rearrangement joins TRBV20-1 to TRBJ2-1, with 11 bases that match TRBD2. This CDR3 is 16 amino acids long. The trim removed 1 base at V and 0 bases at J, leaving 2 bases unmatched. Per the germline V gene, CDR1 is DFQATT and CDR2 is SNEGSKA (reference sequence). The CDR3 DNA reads TGCAGTGCTAGAGTTACTAGCGGGGGCTCCTACAATGAGCAGTTCTTC. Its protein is CSARVTSGGSYNEQFF.

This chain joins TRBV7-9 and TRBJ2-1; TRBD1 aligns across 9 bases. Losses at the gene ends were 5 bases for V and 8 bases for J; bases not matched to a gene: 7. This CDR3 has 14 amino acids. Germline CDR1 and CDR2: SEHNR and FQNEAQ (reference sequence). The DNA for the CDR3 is TGTGCCAGCAGCCGGGACAGGGATATGGATGAGCAGTTCTTC. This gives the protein CASSRDRDMDEQFF.

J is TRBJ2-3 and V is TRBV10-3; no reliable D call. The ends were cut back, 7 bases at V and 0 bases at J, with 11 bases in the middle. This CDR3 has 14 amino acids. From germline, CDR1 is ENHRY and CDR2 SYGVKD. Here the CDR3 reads CAITLKPSTDTQYF. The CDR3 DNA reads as TGTGCCATCACATTAAAGCCGAGCACAGATACGCAGTATTTT.

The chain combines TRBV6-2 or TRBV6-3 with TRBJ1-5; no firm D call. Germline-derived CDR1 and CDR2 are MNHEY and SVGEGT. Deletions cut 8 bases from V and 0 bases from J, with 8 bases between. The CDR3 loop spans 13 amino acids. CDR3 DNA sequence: TGTGCCAGCCATTTATATAGCAATCAGCCCCAGCATTTT. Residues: CASHLYSNQPQHF.

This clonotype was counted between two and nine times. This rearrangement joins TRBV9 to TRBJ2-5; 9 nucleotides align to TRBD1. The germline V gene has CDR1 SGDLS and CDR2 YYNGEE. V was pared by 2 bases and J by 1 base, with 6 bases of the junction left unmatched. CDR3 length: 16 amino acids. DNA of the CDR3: TGTGCCAGCAGCGTCTCCGGGACAGGGATCCAAGAGACCCAGTACTTC. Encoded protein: CASSVSGTGIQETQYF.

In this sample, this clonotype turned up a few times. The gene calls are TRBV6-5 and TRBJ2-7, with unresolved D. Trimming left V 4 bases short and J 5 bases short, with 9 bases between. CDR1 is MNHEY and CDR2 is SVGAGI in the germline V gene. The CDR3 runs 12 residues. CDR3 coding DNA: TGTGCCAGCAGTTTCGACCGGGACGAGCAGTACTTC. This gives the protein CASSFDRDEQYF.

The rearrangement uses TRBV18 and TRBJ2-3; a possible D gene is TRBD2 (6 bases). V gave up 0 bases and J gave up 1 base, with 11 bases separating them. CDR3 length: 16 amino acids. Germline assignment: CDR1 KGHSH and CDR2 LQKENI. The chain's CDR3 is CASSPPAGTGTDTQYF. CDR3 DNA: TGTGCCAGCTCACCACCGGCGGGGACCGGCACAGATACGCAGTATTTT.

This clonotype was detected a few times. The CDR3 sequence is CSARVGTSRGDIQYF. In DNA, the CDR3 is TGCAGTGCTAGAGTAGGGACTAGCCGGGGGGACATTCAGTACTTC. The J gene is TRBJ2-4, the V gene TRBV20-1, with 9 bases that match TRBD2. Germline-derived CDR1 and CDR2 are DFQATT and SNEGSKA (reference sequence). CDR3 length equals 15 residues. V shed 1 base, J shed 8 bases, and the junction held 9 bases outside the gene matches.

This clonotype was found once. The CDR3 coding sequence is TGTGCCAGCAGTCAAGGGACTAGCGGGAGGGCTGGCGAGACCCAGTACTTC. This encodes CASSQGTSGRAGETQYF. V and J are TRBV7-2 and TRBJ2-5; 16 bases agree with TRBD2. CDR3 length equals 17 residues. The junction had 9 bases not matched to a gene; V was cut back by 6 bases and J by 5 bases. Germline CDR1 reads SGHTA; CDR2 reads FQGNSA.

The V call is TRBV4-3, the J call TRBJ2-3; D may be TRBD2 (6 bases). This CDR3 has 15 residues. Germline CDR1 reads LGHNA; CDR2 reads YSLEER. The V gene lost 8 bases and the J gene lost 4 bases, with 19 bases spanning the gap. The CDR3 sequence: CASVQFGSKADTQYF. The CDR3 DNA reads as TGCGCCAGCGTACAGTTCGGGAGCAAAGCAGATACGCAGTATTTT.

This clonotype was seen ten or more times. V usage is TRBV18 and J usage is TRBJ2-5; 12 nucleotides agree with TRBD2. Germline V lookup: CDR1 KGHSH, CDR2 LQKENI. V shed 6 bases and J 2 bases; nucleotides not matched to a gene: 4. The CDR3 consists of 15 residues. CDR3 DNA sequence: TGTGCCAGCTCCCGTGGACTAGCGGGACAAGAGACCCAGTACTTC. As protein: CASSRGLAGQETQYF.

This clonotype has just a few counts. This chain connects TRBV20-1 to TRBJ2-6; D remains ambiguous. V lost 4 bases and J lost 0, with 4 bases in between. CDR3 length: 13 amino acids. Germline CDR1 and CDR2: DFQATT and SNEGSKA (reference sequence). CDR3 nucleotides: TGCAGTGCTATTGTCTCTGGGGCCAACGTCCTGACTTTC. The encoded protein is CSAIVSGANVLTF.

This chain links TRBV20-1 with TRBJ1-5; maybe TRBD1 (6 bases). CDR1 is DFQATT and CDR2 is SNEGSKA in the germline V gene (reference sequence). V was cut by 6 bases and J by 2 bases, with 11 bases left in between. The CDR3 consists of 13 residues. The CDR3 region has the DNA TGCAGTGCAACCTACAGGGGCAATCAGCCCCAGCATTTT. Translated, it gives CSATYRGNQPQHF.

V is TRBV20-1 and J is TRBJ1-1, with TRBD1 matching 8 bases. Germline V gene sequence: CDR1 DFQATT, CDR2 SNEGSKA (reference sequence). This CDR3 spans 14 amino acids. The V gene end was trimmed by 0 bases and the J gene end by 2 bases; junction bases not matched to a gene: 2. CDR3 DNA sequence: TGCAGTGCTAGAGATGGGACAGGCAACACTGAAGCTTTCTTT. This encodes CSARDGTGNTEAFF.